This TCR beta chain was observed in a study of immune heterogeneity within non-small cell lung tumors. Whole-study context: Squamous cell carcinomas accounted for a few of the tumors, non-squamous carcinomas for 10, and 1 was not otherwise specified. Study-level results: Identical dominant CDR3 beta clonotypes showed recurrence across tumor sites within a patient, and site-unique high-frequency clones were also present.

Worth noting for this clonotype: The antigen remains unidentified.

Deletions cut 1 base from V and 4 bases from J, with 6 bases between. CDR3 length: 13 amino acids. CDR1 and CDR2 (germline): SGHKS, YYEKEE (reference sequence). It was a multiplex PCR that amplified TCR beta CDR3, with 32 V and 13 J primers. TCRdb re-derived calls from the multiplex PCR reads in MiXCR, one entry per CDR3 protein. The profile shows thousands of distinct CDR3 sequences, around 50% of them singletons. Template material comprised bulk tumor genomic DNA at roughly 600 ng per sample. Several biopsies per primary tumor were taken during surgery, spaced as far apart as possible. The cohort was untreated, with newly diagnosed non-small cell lung cancer undergoing curative surgery.

This chain uses TRBV5-5 with TRBJ1-5, with D hard to call. The receptor was derived from a man aged 45-65 years with non-small cell lung cancer. Sequenced sample: lung tumor tissue. CDR3 amino acids: CASSLTSNQPQHF. In nucleotides, the CDR3 is TGTGCCAGCAGCTTGACCTCGAATCAGCCCCAGCATTTT.